Presented here are 21 T cell receptor beta chains from one specimen sequenced in a study of PD-1 blockade in classical Hodgkin lymphoma. Brentuximab vedotin exposure varied, and every patient relapsed after autologous stem cell transplantation. The method was immunoSEQ multiplex PCR; TCRdb's version includes in-frame clones alone and lacks a portion of them. This table holds almost 85,000 clones, approximately 88% found once. The sample was peripheral blood mononuclear cells (PBMCs), taken at baseline. Every receptor here comes from a human donor with classical Hodgkin lymphoma.

The rearrangement links TRBV27 to TRBJ2-2; 9 bases match TRBD2. Germline-derived CDR1 and CDR2 are MNHEY and SMNVEV (reference sequence). This CDR3 contains 18 residues. Trimming cost V 2 bases and J 8 bases; bases outside gene matches: 15. The DNA of the CDR3 is TGTGCCAGCAGTTTAACCCAAGGGGCTAGCGGGGTTGGTGGGGAGCTGTTTTTT. The encoded protein is CASSLTQGASGVGGELFF.

The chain joins TRBV4-3 to TRBJ2-1; 10 bases align to TRBD2. The CDR3 length is 17 residues. With 0 bases clipped from V and 9 bases from J, the junction kept 11 bases outside the gene matches. Germline CDR1 reads LGHNA; CDR2 reads YSLEER. CDR3 loop: CASSQETILAGDGEQFF. CDR3 nucleotides: TGCGCCAGCAGCCAAGAGACTATCCTAGCGGGAGATGGTGAGCAGTTCTTC.

The chain is built from TRBV27 and TRBJ2-1, with D perhaps matching TRBD1 or TRBD2 (6 bases each). CDR1 MNHEY and CDR2 SMNVEV come from the germline V gene (reference sequence). V lost 5 bases and J lost 7, with 18 bases in between. The CDR3 consists of 15 residues. CDR3: CASSPGQSRGNEQFF. Written as DNA, the CDR3 is TGTGCCAGCAGTCCAGGACAGAGTCGGGGGAATGAGCAGTTCTTC.

CDR3 nucleotides: TGTGCCAGCAGCTTAGGAGCTGGCCCCTACGAGCAGTACTTC. Translation gives CASSLGAGPYEQYF. The gene calls are TRBV7-2 and TRBJ2-7; D is unresolved. Trimming left V 1 base short and J 2 bases short, with 9 bases between. This CDR3 is built from 14 residues. Germline V gene sequence: CDR1 SGHTA, CDR2 FQGNSA. Drawing the rest from reference TRBV7-2 and TRBJ2-7, the complete variable domain is GAGVSQSPSNKVTEKGKDVELRCDPISGHTALYWYRQSLGQGLEFLIYFQGNSAPDKSGLPSDRFSAERTGGSVSTLTIQRTQQEDSAVYLCASSLGAGPYEQYFGPGTRLTVT.

The rearrangement links TRBV7-8 to TRBJ2-7; D remains unclear. The germline V and J ends were trimmed by 3 bases and 5 bases, with 11 bases remaining between them. The CDR3 runs to 13 residues. Germline V lookup: CDR1 SGHVS, CDR2 FQNEAQ. The CDR3 reads CASSLMKRHEQYF. The CDR3 nucleotides read TGTGCCAGCAGCTTGATGAAACGACACGAGCAGTACTTC.

This rearrangement joins TRBV4-2 to TRBJ2-3; no reliable D call. There are 15 residues in the CDR3. CDR1 is LGHNA, CDR2 YNFKEQ, per germline. V lost 6 bases and J 0 bases, leaving 13 bases between the germline ends. This chain's CDR3 is CASRMLRASTDTQYF. The CDR3, as DNA: TGTGCCAGCAGGATGCTACGAGCTAGCACAGATACGCAGTATTTT.

This clone appeared a few times. The chain is built from TRBV29-1 and TRBJ1-1; D not resolved. This CDR3 region has 11 residues. Trimming removed 7 bases at V and 1 base at J, with 7 bases between. Germline V CDR1 and CDR2: SQVTM, ANQGSEA. DNA of the CDR3: TGCAGCGGGGTCTGGAACACTGAAGCTTTCTTT. Translating it yields CSGVWNTEAFF.

The V call is TRBV6-5, the J call TRBJ1-6; D remains unclear. The CDR3 contains 14 residues. The germline V gene encodes CDR1 MNHEY and CDR2 SVGAGI. Trimming stripped 6 bases from V and 4 bases from J, with 10 bases between. CDR3 in DNA: TGTGCCAGCAGCCTGATGGGGTATAATTCACCCCTCCACTTT. Translation gives CASSLMGYNSPLHF.

The V gene is TRBV4-1, the J gene TRBJ2-1; TRBD1 matches 7 bases. Trimming cost V 3 bases and J 5 bases; bases outside gene matches: 10. In germline, CDR1 is MGHRA, CDR2 YSYEKL. The CDR3 is 16 amino acids. The CDR3 sequence: CASSQALGDSNNEQFF. The CDR3 coding sequence is TGCGCCAGCAGCCAGGCTTTAGGGGACAGTAACAATGAGCAGTTCTTC.

This sequence joins TRBV9 and TRBJ2-7; 10 bases align to TRBD2. CDR3 length: 16 amino acids. Germline loops: CDR1 SGDLS, CDR2 YYNGEE. The V gene end was trimmed by 4 bases and the J gene end by 3 bases; junction bases not matched to a gene: 10. DNA of the CDR3: TGTGCCAGCAGCCCTGCCTCTAGCGGGAGTCTCTACGAGCAGTACTTC. Translation: CASSPASSGSLYEQYF. Filled out from reference TRBV9 and TRBJ2-7, the complete variable domain reads DSGVTQTPKHLITATGQRVTLRCSPRSGDLSVYWYQQSLDQGLQFLIQYYNGEERAKGNILERFSAQQFPDLHSELNLSSLELGDSALYFCASSPASSGSLYEQYFGPGTRLTVT.

The chain combines TRBV5-1 with TRBJ2-7; TRBD2 aligns across 8 bases. The CDR3 covers 16 residues. Trimming at V came to 5 bases and at J to 3 bases, leaving 13 bases not matched to a gene. CDR1 and CDR2 (germline): SGHRS, YFSETQ. CDR3 sequence reads: CASSGGGAGDIYEQYF. In DNA, the CDR3 is TGCGCCAGCAGTGGCGGGGGAGCGGGAGATATCTACGAGCAGTACTTC.

The chain links TRBV2 to TRBJ2-7, with 9 bases that match TRBD2. The CDR3 covers 16 residues. The germline gives CDR1 SNHLY, CDR2 FYNNEI. The J segment lost 6 bases and the V segment lost 7 bases, leaving 16 bases of the junction unmatched. Here the CDR3 reads CASTEWGAGGPSEQYF. CDR3 nucleotide sequence: TGTGCCAGCACCGAGTGGGGGGCGGGAGGGCCAAGCGAGCAGTACTTC.

The chain is built from TRBV10-1 and TRBJ2-2; D not resolved. Trimming shortened V by 3 bases and J by 4 bases, and 3 bases separated the two germline ends. The CDR3 has 12 residues. Germline loops: CDR1 WNHNN, CDR2 SYGVQD (reference sequence). The DNA for the CDR3 is TGCGCCAGCAGTGAATTCACCGGGGAGCTGTTTTTT. Protein sequence: CASSEFTGELFF.

The J gene is TRBJ2-7, the V gene TRBV27; 11 positions match TRBD2. Looked up from germline, CDR1 is MNHEY and CDR2 is SMNVEV (reference sequence). The CDR3 covers 14 residues. After removal of 6 bases from V and 2 bases from J, the junction contained 3 bases not matched to a gene. CDR3 protein: CASSRLAGTYEQYF. The CDR3 DNA reads as TGTGCCAGCAGCCGACTAGCGGGGACCTACGAGCAGTACTTC.

The chain has TRBV29-1 and TRBJ2-2, with TRBD2 as a possible D gene (5 bases). The V gene lost 4 bases and the J gene lost 5 bases, with 8 bases spanning the gap. The CDR3 is 12 residues long. Germline V CDR1 and CDR2: SQVTM, ANQGSEA. CDR3 nucleotide sequence: TGCAGCGTTGTGGGAGAGACCGGGGAGCTGTTTTTT. Its translation: CSVVGETGELFF.

CDR3 sequence: CASSLRQDTKETQYF. CDR3 DNA sequence: TGTGCCAGCAGCCTGCGACAGGACACGAAAGAGACCCAGTACTTC. The J gene is TRBJ2-5, the V gene TRBV5-5; TRBD1 is a possible D gene (6 bases). The germline gives CDR1 SGHKS, CDR2 YYEKEE (reference sequence). V lost 4 bases, J lost 3 bases, and 16 bases lay in between. This CDR3 region has 15 residues. Full variable domain (remainder filled in from reference TRBV5-5 and TRBJ2-5): DAGVTQSPTHLIKTRGQQVTLRCSPISGHKSVSWYQQVLGQGPQFIFQYYEKEERGRGNFPDRFSARQFPNYSSELNVNALLLGDSALYLCASSLRQDTKETQYFGPGTRLLVL.

The CDR3, as DNA: TGTGCCAGCAGCCCGTCCGGCCTTGGCAGAAACACCATATATTTT. Its translation: CASSPSGLGRNTIYF. The V gene is TRBV7-2, the J gene TRBJ1-3; D gene ambiguous. The CDR3 runs to 15 residues. Trimming left V 5 bases short and J 5 bases short, with 16 bases between. In germline, CDR1 is SGHTA, CDR2 FQGNSA. The full variable domain, in which reference TRBV7-2 and TRBJ1-3 provide the parts outside the CDR3, is GAGVSQSPSNKVTEKGKDVELRCDPISGHTALYWYRQSLGQGLEFLIYFQGNSAPDKSGLPSDRFSAERTGGSVSTLTIQRTQQEDSAVYLCASSPSGLGRNTIYFGEGSWLTVV.

The V call is TRBV30, the J call TRBJ1-2, with D perhaps TRBD1 (5 bases). In germline, CDR1 is GTSNPN, CDR2 SVGIG (reference sequence). Between the trimmed V and J ends, which lost 4 bases and 7 bases, there was a span of 19 bases. This CDR3 spans 14 amino acids. DNA for the CDR3: TGTGCCTGGAACCTTAACGGGGCCTACAGTGGCTACACCTTC. Translation: CAWNLNGAYSGYTF.

V usage is TRBV6-1 and J usage is TRBJ2-3, with D hard to call. Germline-derived CDR1 and CDR2 are MNHNS and SASEGT. The CDR3 has 15 amino acids. V was clipped by 2 bases and J by 0 bases, with 9 bases between them. CDR3 loop: CASSESYSSTDTQYF. Here the CDR3 DNA reads TGTGCCAGCAGTGAATCGTACAGTAGCACAGATACGCAGTATTTT.

The chain has TRBV28 and TRBJ1-5, with D possibly matching TRBD1 (5 bases). The CDR3 covers 15 residues. Germline V gene lookup returns CDR1 MDHEN and CDR2 SYDVKM. With 8 bases removed from V and 0 bases from J, the gap between germline ends came to 14 bases. In nucleotides, the CDR3 is TGTGCCAGCCTGGGAGGGGACTATAGCAATCAGCCCCAGCATTTT. As protein: CASLGGDYSNQPQHF.

This sequence joins TRBV30 and TRBJ2-3; 8 nucleotides align to TRBD2. The CDR3 sequence is 10 residues long. The V and J ends lost 7 bases and 9 bases, in that order; junction bases with no gene match: 3. The germline gives CDR1 GTSNPN, CDR2 SVGIG (reference sequence). CDR3: CAFGLATQYF. The DNA for the CDR3 is TGTGCCTTCGGACTAGCAACGCAGTATTTT.